The 8 T cell receptor beta chains below come from one sample, sequenced in a study of T cells in Graves' hyperthyroidism and ophthalmopathy. TCR beta CDR3 sequences were amplified from RNA transcripts. In the first-round RT-PCR of the TCR CDR3, the HTBI primer set was used. Using its own MiXCR run on the multiplex PCR reads, TCRdb lists one record per CDR3 protein. Of a few hundred thousand distinct CDR3 sequences detected, 18% appear once; the ten largest clones hold 40% to 45%. The sequenced sample consisted of blood. The receptors were gathered from a young man with Graves' ophthalmopathy.

This clonotype has only a few counts. This chain joins TRBV27 and TRBJ2-2; D might be TRBD2 (6 bases). The CDR3 loop spans 15 amino acids. Germline-derived CDR1 and CDR2 are MNHEY and SMNVEV (reference sequence). V was shortened by 2 bases and J by 4 bases, with 11 bases between the two germline ends. CDR3 coding DNA: TGTGCCAGCAGTTTAGCTGGGGGGTTCACCGGGGAGCTGTTTTTT. It encodes CASSLAGGFTGELFF.

This clonotype appeared many times. The gene calls are TRBV7-3 and TRBJ2-3; 9 bases line up with TRBD2. The CDR3 contains 16 residues. The germline V gene has CDR1 SGHTA and CDR2 FQGTGA. Trimming removed 2 bases from V and 4 bases from J; junction bases left unmatched: 7. The CDR3 protein is CASSLSAASGADTQYF. CDR3 nucleotide sequence: TGTGCCAGCAGCTTATCGGCAGCTAGCGGGGCAGATACGCAGTATTTT.

In this sample, this clonotype turned up many times. The CDR3 here is CASTLHPGVETQYF. CDR3 in DNA: TGTGCCAGCACCCTGCACCCGGGCGTAGAGACCCAGTACTTC. The chain carries TRBV11-2 and TRBJ2-5; D gene ambiguous. The CDR3 is made up of 14 amino acids. V was shortened by 7 bases and J by 4 bases, with 16 bases between the two germline ends. Germline V gene sequence: CDR1 SGHAT, CDR2 FQNNGV.

The rearrangement joins TRBV11-2 to TRBJ2-7, with 10 positions matching TRBD1. The CDR3 loop spans 15 amino acids. Per the germline V gene, CDR1 is SGHAT and CDR2 is FQNNGV. With 0 bases clipped from V and 4 bases from J, the junction kept 3 bases outside the gene matches. The CDR3 nucleotides are TGTGCCAGCAGCTTAGACGGGACAGGGGTATACGAGCAGTACTTC. This translates into CASSLDGTGVYEQYF. Drawing the rest from reference TRBV11-2 and TRBJ2-7, the complete variable domain is EAGVAQSPRYKIIEKRQSVAFWCNPISGHATLYWYQQILGQGPKLLIQFQNNGVVDDSQLPKDRFSAERLKGVDSTLKIQPAKLEDSAVYLCASSLDGTGVYEQYFGPGTRLTVT.

The table lists this clonotype with a few counts. A much more abundant neighbour one base away suggests this may be a read error. V and J are TRBV3-1 and TRBJ1-1; the D is unclear. The CDR3 runs 14 residues. CDR1 is LGHDT and CDR2 is YNNKEL in the germline V gene (reference sequence). CDR3 in DNA: TGTACCAGCAGCCCTCACCCAGAGAACACTGAAGCTTTCTTT. Protein product: CTSSPHPENTEAFF.

This clonotype was counted a few times. This chain uses TRBV7-9 with TRBJ1-1, with 7 bases aligning to TRBD1. The CDR3 totals 14 residues. Per germline, CDR1 SEHNR and CDR2 FQNEAQ (reference sequence). The V segment lost 6 bases and the J segment 2 bases; nucleotides outside the gene matches: 6. Here the CDR3 reads CASRPRGDNTEAFF. The CDR3 DNA follows: TGTGCCAGCAGACCCAGGGGGGATAACACTGAAGCTTTCTTT.

This clonotype has a count of ten or more. The chain carries TRBV7-2 and TRBJ1-1, with TRBD1 matching 7 bases. CDR3 length: 15 residues. The trim removed 5 bases at V and 0 bases at J, leaving 6 bases unmatched. Germline lookup yields CDR1 SGHTA and CDR2 FQGNSA. CDR3 residues: CASSQRQGLNTEAFF. The CDR3 DNA reads as TGTGCCAGCAGCCAAAGACAGGGATTGAACACTGAAGCTTTCTTT.

The chain is built from TRBV28 and TRBJ1-5, with D unclear. The CDR3 has 15 amino acids. The germline CDR1 and CDR2 sequences are MDHEN and SYDVKM. Trimming stripped 5 bases from V and 1 base from J, with 12 bases between. CDR3 in amino acids: CASSEGGKSNQPQHF. DNA for the CDR3: TGTGCCAGCAGTGAAGGAGGAAAAAGCAATCAGCCCCAGCATTTT.